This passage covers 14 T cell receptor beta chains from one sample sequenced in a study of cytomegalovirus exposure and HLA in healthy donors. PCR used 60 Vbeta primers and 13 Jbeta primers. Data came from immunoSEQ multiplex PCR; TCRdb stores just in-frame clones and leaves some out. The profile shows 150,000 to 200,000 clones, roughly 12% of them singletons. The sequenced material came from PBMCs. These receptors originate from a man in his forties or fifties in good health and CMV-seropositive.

CDR3 region: CASSRGGEYGYTF. The CDR3 DNA follows: TGTGCCAGCAGTAGGGGAGGAGAATATGGCTACACCTTC. The chain combines TRBV28 with TRBJ1-2, with D perhaps matching TRBD1 (5 bases). CDR1 MDHEN and CDR2 SYDVKM come from the germline V gene. The CDR3 has 13 amino acids. Trimming took 5 bases from V and 5 from J, leaving 12 bases between them.

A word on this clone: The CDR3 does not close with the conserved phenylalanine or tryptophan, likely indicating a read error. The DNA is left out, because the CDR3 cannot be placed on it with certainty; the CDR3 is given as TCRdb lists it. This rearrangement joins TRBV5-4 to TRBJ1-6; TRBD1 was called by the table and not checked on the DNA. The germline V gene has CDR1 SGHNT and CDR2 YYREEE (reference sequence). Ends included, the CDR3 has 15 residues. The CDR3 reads CASSSAGSYNSPIHL.

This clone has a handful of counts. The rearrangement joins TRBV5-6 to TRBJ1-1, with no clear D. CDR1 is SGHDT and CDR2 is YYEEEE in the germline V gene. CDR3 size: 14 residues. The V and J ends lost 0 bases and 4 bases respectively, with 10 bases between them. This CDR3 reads CASSLVGPGTEAFF. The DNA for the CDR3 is TGTGCCAGCAGCTTGGTCGGCCCGGGCACTGAAGCTTTCTTT.

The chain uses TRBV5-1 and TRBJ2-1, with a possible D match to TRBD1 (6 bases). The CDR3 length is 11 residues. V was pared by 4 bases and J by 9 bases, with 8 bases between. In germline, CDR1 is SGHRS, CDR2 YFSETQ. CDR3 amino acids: CASSQQGEQFF. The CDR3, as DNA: TGCGCCAGCAGCCAACAGGGTGAGCAGTTCTTC.

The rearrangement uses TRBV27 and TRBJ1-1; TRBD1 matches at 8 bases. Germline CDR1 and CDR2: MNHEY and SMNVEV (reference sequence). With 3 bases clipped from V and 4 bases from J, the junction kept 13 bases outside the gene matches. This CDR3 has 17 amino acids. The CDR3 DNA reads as TGTGCCAGCAGTTTCCGCACCAACACAGGGGGGATCACTGAAGCTTTCTTT. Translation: CASSFRTNTGGITEAFF.

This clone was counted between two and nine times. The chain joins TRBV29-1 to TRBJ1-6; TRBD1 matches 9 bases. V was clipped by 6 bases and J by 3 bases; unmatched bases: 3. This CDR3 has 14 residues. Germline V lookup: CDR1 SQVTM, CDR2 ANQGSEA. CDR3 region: CSVMTGGYNSPLHF. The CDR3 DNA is TGCAGCGTCATGACAGGGGGCTATAATTCACCCCTCCACTTT.

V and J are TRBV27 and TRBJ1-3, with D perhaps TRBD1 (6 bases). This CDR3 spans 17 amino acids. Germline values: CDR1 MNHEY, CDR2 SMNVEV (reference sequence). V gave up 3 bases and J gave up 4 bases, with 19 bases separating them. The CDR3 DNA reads TGTGCCAGCAGTTTGTCAATTCAAACAGGGTTGGGAAACACCATATATTTT. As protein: CASSLSIQTGLGNTIYF.

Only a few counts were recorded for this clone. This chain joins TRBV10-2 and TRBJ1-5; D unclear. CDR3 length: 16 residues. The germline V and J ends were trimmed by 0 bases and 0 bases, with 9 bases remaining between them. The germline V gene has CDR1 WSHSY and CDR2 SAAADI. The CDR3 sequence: CASSESSGVSNQPQHF. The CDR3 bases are TGCGCCAGCAGTGAGTCGAGCGGGGTTAGCAATCAGCCCCAGCATTTT.

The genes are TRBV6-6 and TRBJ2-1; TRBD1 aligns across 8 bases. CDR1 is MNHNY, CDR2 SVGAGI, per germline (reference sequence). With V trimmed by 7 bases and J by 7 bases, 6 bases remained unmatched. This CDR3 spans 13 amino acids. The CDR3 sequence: CASNMRQGNEQFF. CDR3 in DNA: TGTGCCAGCAACATGAGACAGGGGAATGAGCAGTTCTTC.

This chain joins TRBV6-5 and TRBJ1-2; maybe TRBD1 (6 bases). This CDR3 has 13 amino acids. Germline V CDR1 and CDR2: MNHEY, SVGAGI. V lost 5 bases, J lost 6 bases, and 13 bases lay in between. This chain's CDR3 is CASSRTARDGYTF. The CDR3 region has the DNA TGTGCCAGCAGTCGGACAGCCCGGGATGGCTACACCTTC.

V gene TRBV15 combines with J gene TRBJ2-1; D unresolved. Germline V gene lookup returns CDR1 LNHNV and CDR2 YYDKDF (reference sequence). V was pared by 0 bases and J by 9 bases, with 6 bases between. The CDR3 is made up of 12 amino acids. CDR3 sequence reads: CATSRDRSEQFF. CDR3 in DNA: TGTGCCACCAGCAGAGATAGGAGTGAGCAGTTCTTC.

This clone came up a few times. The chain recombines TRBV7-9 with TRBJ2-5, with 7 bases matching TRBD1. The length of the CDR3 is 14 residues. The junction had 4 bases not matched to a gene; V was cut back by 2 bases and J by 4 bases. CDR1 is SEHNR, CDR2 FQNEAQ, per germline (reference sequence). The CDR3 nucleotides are TGTGCCAGCAGCTTAACCAGACAGGGAGAGACCCAGTACTTC. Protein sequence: CASSLTRQGETQYF.

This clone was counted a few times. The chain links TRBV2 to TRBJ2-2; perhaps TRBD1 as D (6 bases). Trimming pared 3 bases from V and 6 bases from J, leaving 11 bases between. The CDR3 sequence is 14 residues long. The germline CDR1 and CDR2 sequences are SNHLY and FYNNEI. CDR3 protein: CASSDRQVAGELFF. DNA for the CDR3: TGTGCCAGCAGTGACAGACAGGTCGCCGGGGAGCTGTTTTTT.

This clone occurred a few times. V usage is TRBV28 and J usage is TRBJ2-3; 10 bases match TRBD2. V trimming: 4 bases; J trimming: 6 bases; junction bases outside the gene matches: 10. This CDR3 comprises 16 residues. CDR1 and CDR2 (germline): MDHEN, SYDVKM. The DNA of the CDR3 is TGTGCCAGCAGTTCGAGAGTTAGCGGGGGGAGCGATACGCAGTATTTT. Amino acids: CASSSRVSGGSDTQYF.